The source of this TCR beta chain is a study of CD8 T cells in Susac syndrome. On the study more broadly: When their blood was taken, the Susac syndrome patients had either not yet had any therapy, were taking corticosteroids, or were taking intravenous immunoglobulin alone.

Random hexamers primed reverse transcription of about 0.5 to 1 ug RNA. The TCR beta CDR3 was amplified by immunoSEQ multiplex PCR across 54 Vbeta, 13 Jbeta. TCRdb reprocessed the immunoSEQ multiplex PCR reads via MiXCR and lists one record per CDR3 protein. The table lists 180,000 or so distinct CDR3 sequences, around 94% of them singletons, with around 0.1% in the top ten. The CDR3 runs 14 residues. Germline CDR1 SNHLY, CDR2 FYNNEI. Trimming pared 3 bases from V and 4 bases from J, leaving 9 bases between. Remarks on this clonotype: Its target is not known.

FACS was used to enrich TEMRA cells, whereas the CD8+ and CD4+ T cells were obtained by negative isolation. Study conclusions and caveats: Regarding the TCR sequencing and HLA analysis, the study admitted that a relatively small number of individuals were involved.

The chain links TRBV2 to TRBJ1-4; D remains unclear. The TCR sequence derives from a human donor with Susac syndrome. Sequenced sample: CD4+ T cells from PBMCs. The CDR3 DNA follows: TGTGCCAGCAGTGAGAGACGGAATAATGAAAAACTGTTTTTT. It codes for CASSERRNNEKLFF.